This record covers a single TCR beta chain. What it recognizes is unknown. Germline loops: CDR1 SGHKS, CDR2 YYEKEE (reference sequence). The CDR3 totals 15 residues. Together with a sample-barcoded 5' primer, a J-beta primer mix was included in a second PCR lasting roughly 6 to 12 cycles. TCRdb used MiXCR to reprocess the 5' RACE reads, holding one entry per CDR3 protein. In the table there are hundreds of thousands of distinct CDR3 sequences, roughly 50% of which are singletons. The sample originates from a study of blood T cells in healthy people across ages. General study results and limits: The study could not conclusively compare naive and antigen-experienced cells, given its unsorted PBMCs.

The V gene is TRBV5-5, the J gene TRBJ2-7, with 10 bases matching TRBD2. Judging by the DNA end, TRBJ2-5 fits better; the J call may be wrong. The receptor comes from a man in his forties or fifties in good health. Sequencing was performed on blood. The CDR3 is CASSLASSGGETQYF. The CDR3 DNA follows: TGTGCCAGCAGCTTGGCGTCTAGCGGGGGAGAGACCCAGTACTTC.